These 27 T cell receptor beta chains were all obtained from the same sample, sequenced in a study of CD8+CD57+ T cells in acquired aplastic anemia. Patients chosen for sequencing had shown CD8+CD57+ cell expansion by flow cytometry. TCR beta VDJ combinations and CDR3 sequences were profiled from genomic DNA. TCRdb processed the reads anew with MiXCR; each CDR3 protein has one entry. The table includes about 200,000 distinct CDR3 sequences, under 50% detected once. Material for sequencing was sorted CD4+, CD8+, or CD8+CD57+ T cells (not recorded which) from PBMCs. Source of these receptors: a human donor with aplastic anemia.

This clonotype was detected many times. The chain uses TRBV5-1 and TRBJ2-6; 8 bases align to TRBD1. Germline CDR1 is SGHRS and CDR2 is YFSETQ. The CDR3 loop spans 18 amino acids. Trimming took 2 bases from V and 0 from J; bases not matched to a gene: 7. The CDR3 spells CASSFHGQGSSGANVLTF. The CDR3 DNA reads TGCGCCAGCAGCTTCCACGGACAGGGCAGCTCTGGGGCCAACGTCCTGACTTTC.

The chain links TRBV19 to TRBJ2-3; 9 nucleotides agree with TRBD1. Germline values: CDR1 LNHDA, CDR2 SQIVND (reference sequence). CDR3 length equals 15 residues. V lost 5 bases, J lost 3 bases, and 6 bases stayed unmatched. The CDR3 DNA is TGTGCCAGTAGTGGGTCCGGGACAGGGACAGATACGCAGTATTTT. Residues: CASSGSGTGTDTQYF.

At least ten counts were recorded for this clonotype. This chain joins TRBV11-2 and TRBJ1-1; D gene ambiguous. With 5 bases removed from V and 0 bases from J, the gap between germline ends came to 10 bases. Per the germline V gene, CDR1 is SGHAT and CDR2 is FQNNGV. The CDR3 consists of 14 residues. DNA for the CDR3: TGTGCCAGCAGCCCCGGGTCTATGAACACTGAAGCTTTCTTT. This encodes CASSPGSMNTEAFF.

The CDR3 DNA sequence: TGTGCCAGCAGCTGGGGAGGGGGACGCGATGAGCAGTTCTTC. This sequence encodes CASSWGGGRDEQFF. J is TRBJ2-1 and V is TRBV7-9; D possibly corresponds to TRBD2 (7 bases). The CDR3 extends over 14 amino acids. Germline CDR1 reads SEHNR; CDR2 reads FQNEAQ (reference sequence). V dropped 4 bases and J dropped 8 bases, with 15 bases sitting between them. The whole variable domain, remainder taken from reference TRBV7-9 and TRBJ2-1, is DTGVSQNPRHKITKRGQNVTFRCDPISEHNRLYWYRQTLGQGPEFLTYFQNEAQLEKSRLLSDRFSAERPKGSFSTLEIQRTEQGDSAMYLCASSWGGGRDEQFFGPGTRLTVL.

This chain connects TRBV7-8 to TRBJ2-7, with TRBD2 as a possible D gene (5 bases). Germline CDR1 SGHVS, CDR2 FQNEAQ. V lost 3 bases to trimming and J lost 4 bases, with 16 bases between them. The CDR3 consists of 15 residues. The CDR3 spells CASSFGSGYSYEQYF. The CDR3 DNA reads as TGTGCCAGCAGCTTCGGGTCGGGGTATTCATACGAGCAGTACTTC.

The chain joins TRBV15 to TRBJ2-5; 10 positions match TRBD1. The CDR3 is made up of 15 amino acids. CDR1 is LNHNV, CDR2 YYDKDF, per germline (reference sequence). V lost 1 base and J lost 2; bases outside the gene matches: 1. The CDR3 coding sequence is TGTGCCACCAGCAGAGGGGGACAGGGGCAAGAGACCCAGTACTTC. Amino acid sequence: CATSRGGQGQETQYF.

Note on this clonotype: Germline and junction disagree at one end, which may indicate a read error. The chain employs TRBV7-2 and TRBJ1-2; maybe TRBD1 (5 bases). CDR3 size: 12 residues. CDR1 is SGHTA, CDR2 FQGNSA, per germline. The CDR3 sequence is CANSFARDGYTF. The CDR3 coding sequence is TGTGCCAACAGCTTTGCGCGGGACGGATACACCTTC.

Many counts were recorded for this clonotype. V usage is TRBV5-1 and J usage is TRBJ1-2; 8 bases are shared with TRBD1. V was pared by 3 bases and J by 8 bases, with 6 bases of the junction left unmatched. The germline gives CDR1 SGHRS, CDR2 YFSETQ. The CDR3 loop spans 13 amino acids. Here the CDR3 DNA reads TGCGCCAGCAGCTCCGGACAGGGTTGGGGCTACACCTTC. Translation: CASSSGQGWGYTF.

The chain uses TRBV10-3 and TRBJ2-1; D uncertain. Trimming took 3 bases from V and 4 from J, leaving 7 bases between them. This CDR3 is 13 amino acids long. Looked up from germline, CDR1 is ENHRY and CDR2 is SYGVKD. The CDR3 DNA follows: TGTGCCATCAGTGAATGGTTGTACAATGAGCAGTTCTTC. Residues: CAISEWLYNEQFF.

The chain links TRBV20-1 to TRBJ2-5; 11 bases are shared with TRBD2. This CDR3 has 13 residues. The junction had 0 bases not matched to a gene; V was cut back by 1 base and J by 5 bases. Germline V CDR1 and CDR2: DFQATT, SNEGSKA (reference sequence). CDR3 amino acids: CSARGLAGETQYF. The CDR3 coding sequence is TGCAGTGCTAGAGGACTAGCGGGGGAGACCCAGTACTTC.

V and J are TRBV2 and TRBJ1-5; D remains ambiguous. Germline assignment: CDR1 SNHLY and CDR2 FYNNEI. V gave up 6 bases and J gave up 0 bases, with 9 bases separating them. The CDR3 contains 14 residues. Written as DNA, the CDR3 is TGTGCCAGCAGGGGCCGAGTTAGCAATCAGCCCCAGCATTTT. Its translation: CASRGRVSNQPQHF.

V and J are TRBV3-1 and TRBJ2-3; tentative D call: TRBD2 (7 bases). V lost 0 bases and J 3 bases, leaving 10 bases between the germline ends. The germline CDR1 and CDR2 sequences are LGHDT and YNNKEL (reference sequence). The CDR3 spans 15 residues. The CDR3 loop reads CASSQEGGATDTQYF. The DNA for the CDR3 is TGTGCCAGCAGCCAAGAGGGGGGGGCTACAGATACGCAGTATTTT.

This clonotype appeared a single time. This chain uses TRBV4-1 with TRBJ2-4; the match to TRBD1 covers 7 bases. The CDR3 spans 15 residues. Trimming at V came to 2 bases and at J to 9 bases, leaving 10 bases not matched to a gene. Germline V lookup: CDR1 MGHRA, CDR2 YSYEKL. CDR3 region: CASSQNDQGDIIQYF. DNA for the CDR3: TGCGCCAGCAGCCAAAACGACCAGGGGGACATCATTCAGTACTTC.

This clonotype has at least ten counts. The chain couples TRBV7-3 to TRBJ2-2; perhaps TRBD2 as D (6 bases). In germline, CDR1 is SGHTA, CDR2 FQGTGA. Between the trimmed V and J ends, which lost 2 bases and 2 bases, there was a span of 12 bases. This CDR3 is 16 amino acids long. CDR3 coding DNA: TGTGCCAGCAGCTTAGGGGTAGCGGTTAACACCGGGGAGCTGTTTTTT. It translates to CASSLGVAVNTGELFF.

There are many counts of this clonotype. This sequence joins TRBV10-3 and TRBJ2-7, with D possibly being TRBD1 (6 bases). Trimming left V 4 bases short and J 3 bases short, with 10 bases between. CDR3 length equals 13 residues. The germline V gene has CDR1 ENHRY and CDR2 SYGVKD. CDR3 nucleotides: TGTGCCATCAGTGGGACAGCCAGCTACGAGCAGTACTTC. Amino acids: CAISGTASYEQYF.

Notes on this clonotype: An end of the junction does not agree with germline; a read error may underlie this. V gene TRBV10-3 combines with J gene TRBJ1-2; 8 bases line up with TRBD1. Per germline, CDR1 ENHRY and CDR2 SYGVKD. The CDR3 is 15 residues long. CDR3 amino acids: CASSYPDRAGYGYTF. In DNA, the CDR3 is TGTGCCAGCAGTTACCCGGACAGGGCGGGCTATGGCTACACCTTC.

This chain links TRBV7-9 with TRBJ1-1, with D possibly matching TRBD1 (6 bases). The V end lost 5 bases, the J end lost 3 bases, and 10 bases lay between the germline ends. The CDR3 length is 13 residues. The V gene's germline CDR1 is SEHNR and CDR2 FQNEAQ (reference sequence). CDR3 DNA sequence: TGTGCCAGCAGCACAGGGCGAGACACTGAAGCTTTCTTT. Its translation: CASSTGRDTEAFF.

In its sample, this clonotype was seen once. One end of the junction does not line up with germline, which may come from a read error. J is TRBJ2-2 and V is TRBV19, with D tentatively TRBD1 or TRBD2 (6 bases each). Germline values: CDR1 LNHDA, CDR2 SQIVND (reference sequence). The CDR3 spans 15 residues. The CDR3 spells CASSRGAANTGELFF. CDR3 nucleotides: TGTGCCAGCAGTAGGGGGGCTGCGAACACCGGGGAGCTGTTTTTT.

This clonotype has a count of ten or more. This chain uses TRBV20-1 with TRBJ2-2; D remains ambiguous. The CDR3 has 14 amino acids. Trimming took 4 bases from V and 3 from J, leaving 12 bases between them. Looked up from germline, CDR1 is DFQATT and CDR2 is SNEGSKA (reference sequence). The CDR3 bases are TGCAGTGCTATCGCCCCAGTGGACACCGGGGAGCTGTTTTTT. It translates to CSAIAPVDTGELFF.

This clonotype was recorded at least ten times. This chain joins TRBV6-1 and TRBJ1-1, with D perhaps TRBD1 (5 bases). Trimming took 8 bases from V and 2 from J, leaving 9 bases between them. Germline loops: CDR1 MNHNS, CDR2 SASEGT. The CDR3 has 12 amino acids. CDR3 loop: CASRQFNTEAFF. The CDR3 nucleotides are TGTGCCAGCCGACAGTTTAACACTGAAGCTTTCTTT.

The V call is TRBV19, the J call TRBJ1-1; a weak D match, TRBD1 (5 bases). The length of the CDR3 is 18 residues. Trimming left V 3 bases short and J 1 base short, with 21 bases between. Germline assignment: CDR1 LNHDA and CDR2 SQIVND (reference sequence). In nucleotides, the CDR3 is TGTGCCAGTAGTATTTTGTGGGTGGCAGGGCCTAGGAACACTGAAGCTTTCTTT. Its protein product is CASSILWVAGPRNTEAFF.

About this clonotype: One end of the junction is discordant with germline, which a read error may explain. J is TRBJ2-5 and V is TRBV20-1; 12 nucleotides align to TRBD2. CDR3 length: 16 amino acids. Germline V gene data show CDR1 as DFQATT and CDR2 as SNEGSKA (reference sequence). This CDR3 is CSARDHLAGGWETQHF. Here the CDR3 DNA reads TGCAGTGCTAGAGATCATCTAGCGGGAGGGTGGGAGACCCAGCACTTC.

Of note for this clonotype: One base away lies a much larger clone, so this may be a sequencing read error. The CDR3 nucleotides are TGTGCCAGCAGCCTAGACAGATCGGGCCAGCCCCAGCATTTT. It yields the protein CASSLDRSGQPQHF. The chain employs TRBV7-2 and TRBJ1-5, with D possibly being TRBD1 (5 bases). CDR1 SGHTA and CDR2 FQGNSA come from the germline V gene. This CDR3 is built from 14 residues. The germline V and J ends were trimmed by 5 bases and 7 bases, with 15 bases remaining between them. Looking up the rest from reference TRBV7-2 and TRBJ1-5 gives the full variable domain: GAGVSQSPSNKVTEKGKDVELRCDPISGHTALYWYRQSLGQGLEFLIYFQGNSAPDKSGLPSDRFSAERTGGSVSTLTIQRTQQEDSAVYLCASSLDRSGQPQHFGDGTRLSIL.

The chain carries TRBV7-8 and TRBJ1-1, with D hard to call. The CDR3 has 14 amino acids. Germline CDR1 SGHVS, CDR2 FQNEAQ. V gave up 6 bases and J gave up 0 bases, with 11 bases separating them. The DNA for the CDR3 is TGTGCCAGCAGTGGAGGGCGGATGAACACTGAAGCTTTCTTT. Its protein product is CASSGGRMNTEAFF.

This clonotype was detected a few times. Given a much more abundant clone one base away, this may be a read error. This sequence joins TRBV7-8 and TRBJ1-2; D ambiguous. The CDR3 extends over 13 amino acids. Germline CDR1 is SGHVS and CDR2 is FQNEAQ. The CDR3 nucleotides read TGTGCCAGCAGTAAAACCGAGGGTTATGGCTGCACCTTC. This gives the protein CASSKTEGYGCTF.

This chain's CDR3 is CASSPRTGGNSGNTIYF. The CDR3 DNA reads as TGTGCCAGCAGTCCAAGGACGGGGGGGAACTCTGGAAACACCATATATTTT. This sequence joins TRBV2 and TRBJ1-3, with D possibly matching TRBD1 (5 bases). The V gene's germline CDR1 is SNHLY and CDR2 FYNNEI. CDR3 length: 17 residues. Trimming removed 5 bases from V and 0 bases from J, with 17 bases in between.

The chain uses TRBV24-1 and TRBJ2-3; TRBD2 matches at 8 bases. The CDR3 is 16 amino acids. Germline V CDR1 and CDR2: KGHDR, SFDVKD. The V gene end was trimmed by 3 bases and the J gene end by 0 bases; junction bases not matched to a gene: 4. CDR3 nucleotide sequence: TGTGCCACCAGTGATCCACTAGCGGAGAGCACAGATACGCAGTATTTT. As protein: CATSDPLAESTDTQYF.